This T cell receptor (beta chain) originates from a study of T cell responses to AZD1222 COVID-19 vaccine. The V and J ends lost 3 bases and 2 bases respectively, with 13 bases between them. The CDR3 totals 14 residues. Germline V lookup: CDR1 SQVTM, CDR2 ANQGSEA. The assay was immunoSEQ multiplex PCR, and TCRdb's table has in-frame clones only and misses some. The sample shows over 130,000 clones, roughly 90% of them seen only once. The sample was peripheral blood, taken 28 days after the second AZD1222 dose. This chain links TRBV29-1 with TRBJ1-1; the D is unclear. This TCR was recovered from an adult who received the AZD1222 COVID-19 vaccine. The CDR3 region is CSVERQLTNTEAFF. CDR3 in DNA: TGCAGCGTTGAGAGACAACTAACTAACACTGAAGCTTTCTTT.